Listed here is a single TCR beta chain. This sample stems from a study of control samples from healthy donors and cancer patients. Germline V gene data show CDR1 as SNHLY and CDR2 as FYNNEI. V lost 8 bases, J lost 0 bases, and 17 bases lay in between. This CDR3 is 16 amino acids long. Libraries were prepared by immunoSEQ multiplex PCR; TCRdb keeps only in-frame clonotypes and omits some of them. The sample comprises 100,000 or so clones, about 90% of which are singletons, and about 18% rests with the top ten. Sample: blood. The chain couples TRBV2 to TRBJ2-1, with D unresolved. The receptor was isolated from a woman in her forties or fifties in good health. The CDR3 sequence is CASAPPSFSSYNEQFF. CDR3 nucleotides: TGTGCCAGCGCCCCTCCTTCATTCAGCTCCTACAATGAGCAGTTCTTC. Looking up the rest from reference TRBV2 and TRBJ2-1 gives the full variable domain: EPEVTQTPSHQVTQMGQEVILRCVPISNHLYFYWYRQILGQKVEFLVSFYNNEISEKSEIFDDQFSVERPDGSNFTLKIRSTKLEDSAMYFCASAPPSFSSYNEQFFGPGTRLTVL.